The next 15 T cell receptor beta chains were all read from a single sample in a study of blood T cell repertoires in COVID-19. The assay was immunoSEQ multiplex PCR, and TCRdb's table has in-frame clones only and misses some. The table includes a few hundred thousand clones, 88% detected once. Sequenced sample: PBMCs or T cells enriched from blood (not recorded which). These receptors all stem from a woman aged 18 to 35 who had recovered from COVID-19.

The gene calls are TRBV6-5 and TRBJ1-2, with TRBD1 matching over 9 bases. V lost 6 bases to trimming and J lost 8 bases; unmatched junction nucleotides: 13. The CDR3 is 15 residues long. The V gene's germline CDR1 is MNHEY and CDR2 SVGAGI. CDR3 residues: CASSDGPGTGIGYTF. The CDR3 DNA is TGTGCCAGCAGCGACGGTCCCGGGACAGGGATCGGCTACACCTTC.

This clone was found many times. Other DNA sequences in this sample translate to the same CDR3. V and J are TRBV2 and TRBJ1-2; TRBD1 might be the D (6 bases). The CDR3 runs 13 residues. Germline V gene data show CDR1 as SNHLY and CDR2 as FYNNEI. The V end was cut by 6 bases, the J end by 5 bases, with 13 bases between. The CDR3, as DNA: TGTGCCAGCAGCCAGGACAGACTATATGGCTACACCTTC. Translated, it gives CASSQDRLYGYTF.

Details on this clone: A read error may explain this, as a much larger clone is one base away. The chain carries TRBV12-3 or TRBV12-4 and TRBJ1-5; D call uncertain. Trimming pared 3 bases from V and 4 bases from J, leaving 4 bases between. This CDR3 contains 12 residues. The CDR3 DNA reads TGTGCCAGCAGTTTCACAAATCAGCCCCAGCATTTT. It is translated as CASSFTNQPQHF.

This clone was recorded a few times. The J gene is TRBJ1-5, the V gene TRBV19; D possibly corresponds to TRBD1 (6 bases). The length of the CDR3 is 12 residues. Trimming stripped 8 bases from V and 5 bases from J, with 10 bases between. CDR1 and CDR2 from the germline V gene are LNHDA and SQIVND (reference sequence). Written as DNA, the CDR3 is TGTGCCAGTGGAGACAGGTATCAGCCCCAGCATTTT. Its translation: CASGDRYQPQHF.

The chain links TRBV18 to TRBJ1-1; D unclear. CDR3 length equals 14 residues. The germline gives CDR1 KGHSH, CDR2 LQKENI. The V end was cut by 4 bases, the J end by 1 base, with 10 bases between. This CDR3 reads CASSLKGGNTEAFF. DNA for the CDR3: TGTGCCAGCTCACTTAAAGGAGGGAACACTGAAGCTTTCTTT.

As DNA, the CDR3 is TGTGCCAGCAGCCCGACGGGACTAGCGGGGGGATACAATGAGCAGTTCTTC. Its translation is CASSPTGLAGGYNEQFF. The chain couples TRBV7-3 to TRBJ2-1; TRBD2 matches at 15 bases. Trimming cost V 5 bases and J 4 bases; bases outside gene matches: 6. Germline-derived CDR1 and CDR2 are SGHTA and FQGTGA. The CDR3 length is 17 residues.

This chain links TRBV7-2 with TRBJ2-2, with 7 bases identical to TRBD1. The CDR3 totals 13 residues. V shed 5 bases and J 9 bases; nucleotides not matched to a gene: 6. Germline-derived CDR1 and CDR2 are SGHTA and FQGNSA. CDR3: CASSPRQGRELFF. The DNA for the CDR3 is TGTGCCAGCAGCCCTCGACAGGGCCGGGAGCTGTTTTTT.

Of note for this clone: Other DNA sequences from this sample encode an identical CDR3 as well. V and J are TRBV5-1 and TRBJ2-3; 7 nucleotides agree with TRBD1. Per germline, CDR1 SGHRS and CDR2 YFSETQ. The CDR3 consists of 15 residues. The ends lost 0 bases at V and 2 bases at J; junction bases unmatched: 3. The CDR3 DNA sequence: TGCGCCAGCAGCTTGGGACAGGGCGCCACAGATACGCAGTATTTT. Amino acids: CASSLGQGATDTQYF.

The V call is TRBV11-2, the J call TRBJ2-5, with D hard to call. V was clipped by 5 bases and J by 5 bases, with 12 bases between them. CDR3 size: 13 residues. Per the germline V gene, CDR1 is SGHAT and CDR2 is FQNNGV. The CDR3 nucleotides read TGTGCCAGCAGCATCGGAGTCGGCGAGACCCAGTACTTC. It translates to CASSIGVGETQYF.

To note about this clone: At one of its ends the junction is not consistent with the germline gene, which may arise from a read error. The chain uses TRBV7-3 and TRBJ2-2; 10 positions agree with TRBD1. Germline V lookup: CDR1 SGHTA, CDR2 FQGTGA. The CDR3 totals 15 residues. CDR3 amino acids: CASSRGQGNPGELFF. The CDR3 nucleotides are TGTGCCAGCAGCCGGGGACAGGGGAACCCCGGGGAGCTGTTTTTT.

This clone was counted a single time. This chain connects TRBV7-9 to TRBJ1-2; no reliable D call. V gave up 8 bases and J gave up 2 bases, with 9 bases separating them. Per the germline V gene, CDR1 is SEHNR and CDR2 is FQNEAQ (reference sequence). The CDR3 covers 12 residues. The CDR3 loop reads CASSPGNYGYTF. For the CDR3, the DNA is TGTGCCAGCTCTCCCGGGAACTATGGCTACACCTTC.

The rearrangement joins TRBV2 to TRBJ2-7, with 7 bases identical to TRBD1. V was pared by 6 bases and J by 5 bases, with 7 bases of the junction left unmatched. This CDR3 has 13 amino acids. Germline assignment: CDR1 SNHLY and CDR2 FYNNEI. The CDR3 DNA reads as TGTGCCAGCAGGGGAACAGGGGCCCACGAGCAGTACTTC. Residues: CASRGTGAHEQYF.

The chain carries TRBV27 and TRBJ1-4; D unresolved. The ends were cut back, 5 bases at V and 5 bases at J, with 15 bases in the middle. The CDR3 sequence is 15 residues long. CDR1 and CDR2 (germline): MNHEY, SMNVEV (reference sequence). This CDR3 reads CASSPLWSNNEKLFF. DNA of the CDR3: TGTGCCAGCAGTCCCCTCTGGAGCAACAATGAAAAACTGTTTTTT.

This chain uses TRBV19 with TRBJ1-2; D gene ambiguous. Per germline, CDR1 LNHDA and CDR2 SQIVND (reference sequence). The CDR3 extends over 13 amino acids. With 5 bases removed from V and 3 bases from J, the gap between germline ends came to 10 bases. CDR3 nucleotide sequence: TGTGCCAGTAGTTGGAACCGGGACTATGGCTACACCTTC. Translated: CASSWNRDYGYTF.

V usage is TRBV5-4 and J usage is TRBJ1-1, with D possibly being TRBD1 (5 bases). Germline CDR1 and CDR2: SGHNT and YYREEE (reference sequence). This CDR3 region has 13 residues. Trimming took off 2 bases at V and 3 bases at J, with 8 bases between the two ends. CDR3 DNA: TGTGCCAGCAGCTTAATCAGGGACACTGAAGCTTTCTTT. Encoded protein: CASSLIRDTEAFF.